The next 17 T cell receptor beta chains were all read from a single sample in a study of graft-versus-host responses after intestinal transplantation. The protocol was immunoSEQ multiplex PCR, while the TCRdb copy is restricted to in-frame clones and leaves out a portion. The sample lists 95,000 or so clones; 75% to 95% were seen once. The sample here was PBMCs, taken approximately 420 days after intestinal transplant. Receptor source: a human patient who received an intestinal transplant, so some T cells may come from the graft donor.

The V gene is TRBV11-2, the J gene TRBJ1-6; 7 bases are shared with TRBD1. The CDR3 is 16 residues long. The V and J ends lost 4 bases and 3 bases, in that order; junction bases with no gene match: 6. Germline V lookup: CDR1 SGHAT, CDR2 FQNNGV. As DNA, the CDR3 is TGTGCCAGCAGCTCCCCTCGGGACAGCTATAATTCACCCCTCCACTTT. Amino acids: CASSSPRDSYNSPLHF.

V gene TRBV15 combines with J gene TRBJ1-1; possible D gene TRBD1, 5 bases. V dropped 5 bases and J dropped 6 bases, with 13 bases sitting between them. This CDR3 has 13 residues. Looked up from germline, CDR1 is LNHNV and CDR2 is YYDKDF (reference sequence). CDR3 residues: CATSGRGGPEAFF. DNA of the CDR3: TGTGCCACCAGCGGGAGGGGTGGTCCTGAAGCTTTCTTT.

This chain links TRBV10-3 with TRBJ1-2; D is possibly TRBD1 (6 bases). With 3 bases removed from V and 7 bases from J, the gap between germline ends came to 15 bases. The germline V gene encodes CDR1 ENHRY and CDR2 SYGVKD. This CDR3 region has 14 residues. CDR3 amino acids: CAISDRGGQSGYTF. CDR3 in DNA: TGTGCCATCAGTGATCGGGGGGGGCAGAGTGGCTACACCTTC.

This clone was recorded once. The rearrangement joins TRBV9 to TRBJ1-1; D gene uncertain. In germline, CDR1 is SGDLS, CDR2 YYNGEE. This CDR3 contains 13 residues. V shed 1 base and J shed 4 bases, with 8 bases lying between them. CDR3 loop: CASSVSSVTEAFF. DNA of the CDR3: TGTGCCAGCAGCGTATCGTCGGTCACTGAAGCTTTCTTT.

This chain links TRBV5-4 with TRBJ1-6; D uncertain. Germline V CDR1 and CDR2: SGHNT, YYREEE (reference sequence). V was trimmed by 6 bases and J by 8 bases, leaving 15 bases between them. The length of the CDR3 is 14 residues. The CDR3 protein is CASTSSGRDSPLHF. The CDR3 region has the DNA TGTGCCAGCACCAGTTCGGGGAGGGATTCACCCCTCCACTTT.

The chain has TRBV5-4 and TRBJ2-7; D remains unclear. This CDR3 contains 13 residues. V shed 5 bases and J shed 0 bases, with 9 bases lying between them. CDR1 is SGHNT, CDR2 YYREEE, per germline (reference sequence). In DNA form, the CDR3 reads TGTGCCAGCAGTGGACCAAGCTCCTACGAGCAGTACTTC. This sequence encodes CASSGPSSYEQYF.

This chain joins TRBV19 and TRBJ1-5; 7 bases match TRBD1. The V segment lost 5 bases and the J segment 9 bases; nucleotides outside the gene matches: 10. The CDR3 contains 14 residues. From germline, CDR1 is LNHDA and CDR2 SQIVND (reference sequence). CDR3 coding DNA: TGTGCCAGTAGTTCAGGGGGTCAGGGGAGGCCCCAGCATTTT. Protein: CASSSGGQGRPQHF.

The V call is TRBV5-1, the J call TRBJ2-7; maybe TRBD1 (6 bases). CDR3 length: 14 residues. CDR1 and CDR2 (germline): SGHRS, YFSETQ. Trimming removed 4 bases from V and 6 bases from J, with 17 bases in between. The CDR3 nucleotides read TGCGCCAGCAGCACCGACAGGATGTCGATCGAGCAGTACTTC. This codes for CASSTDRMSIEQYF.

The chain combines TRBV5-1 with TRBJ2-2; perhaps TRBD1 as D (6 bases). In germline, CDR1 is SGHRS, CDR2 YFSETQ. The CDR3 contains 14 residues. V was pared by 5 bases and J by 3 bases, with 11 bases between. The DNA for the CDR3 is TGCGCCAGCAGACAGGGCAGGGACACCGGGGAGCTGTTTTTT. Amino acid sequence: CASRQGRDTGELFF.

This clone was seen a single time. The V gene is TRBV7-2, the J gene TRBJ2-6; D remains ambiguous. The V gene lost 1 base and the J gene lost 0 bases, with 7 bases spanning the gap. The CDR3 extends over 16 amino acids. Germline V gene lookup returns CDR1 SGHTA and CDR2 FQGNSA. In DNA, the CDR3 is TGTGCCAGCAGCTTAGGGGTTAGCTCTGGGGCCAACGTCCTGACTTTC. Translated, it gives CASSLGVSSGANVLTF.

Concerning this clone: A read error may produce the germline difference seen at one junction end. The V call is TRBV10-1, the J call TRBJ1-1; D is possibly TRBD1 (5 bases). The length of the CDR3 is 16 residues. The germline V gene has CDR1 WNHNN and CDR2 SYGVQD (reference sequence). DNA for the CDR3: TGCGCCAGGAGTGGGGGGTATGCGAGCATGAACACTGAAGCTTTCTTT. Amino acids: CARSGGYASMNTEAFF.

In DNA form, the CDR3 reads TGTGCCAGCAGCTTAGCGCGGGGGAGGACTGAAGCTTTCTTT. Its protein product is CASSLARGRTEAFF. The chain carries TRBV7-8 and TRBJ1-1; D might be TRBD1 (5 bases). Germline V gene data show CDR1 as SGHVS and CDR2 as FQNEAQ. The V end lost 0 bases, the J end lost 5 bases, and 10 bases lay between the germline ends. CDR3 size: 14 residues.

V and J are TRBV18 and TRBJ1-1, with 8 bases matching TRBD1. The CDR3 has 14 amino acids. Germline CDR1 is KGHSH and CDR2 is LQKENI. With V trimmed by 3 bases and J by 8 bases, 8 bases remained unmatched. Here the CDR3 DNA reads TGTGCCAGCTCACCGGACAGGGAATGGAGAGAAGCTTTCTTT. Residues: CASSPDREWREAFF. Supplemented by reference TRBV18 and TRBJ1-1, the full variable domain reads NAGVMQNPRHLVRRRGQEARLRCSPMKGHSHVYWYRQLPEEGLKFMVYLQKENIIDESGMPKERFSAEFPKEGPSILRIQQVVRGDSAAYFCASSPDREWREAFFGQGTRLTVV.

This clone was observed a handful of times. CDR3 region: CAINGSYEQYF. The DNA of the CDR3 is TGTGCCATCAACGGTTCCTACGAGCAGTACTTC. The V gene is TRBV10-3, the J gene TRBJ2-7; no reliable D call. CDR1 and CDR2 from the germline V gene are ENHRY and SYGVKD. The V end lost 7 bases, the J end lost 1 base, and 5 bases lay between the germline ends. The CDR3 sequence is 11 residues long.

J is TRBJ2-7 and V is TRBV10-2, with D unresolved. This CDR3 has 12 amino acids. V was trimmed by 7 bases and J by 3 bases, leaving 10 bases between them. CDR1 and CDR2 (germline): WSHSY, SAAADI. The DNA for the CDR3 is TGCGCCAGCATGGCAGCTTTCTACGAGCAGTACTTC. Its protein product is CASMAAFYEQYF.

The CDR3 sequence: CATSRDRSARGNTEAFF. Written as DNA, the CDR3 is TGTGCCACCAGCAGAGATAGATCTGCCAGGGGTAACACTGAAGCTTTCTTT. The chain carries TRBV15 and TRBJ1-1; TRBD1 is a possible D gene (6 bases). Trimming removed 0 bases at V and 2 bases at J, with 16 bases between. Germline V gives CDR1 LNHNV, CDR2 YYDKDF (reference sequence). This CDR3 region has 17 residues.

V gene TRBV25-1 combines with J gene TRBJ1-2; D unresolved. The CDR3 is made up of 15 amino acids. V lost 5 bases and J 6 bases, leaving 19 bases between the germline ends. CDR1 is MGHDK and CDR2 is SYGVNS in the germline V gene. This CDR3 is CASSPPDRAIHGYTF. The CDR3 nucleotides read TGTGCCAGCAGTCCTCCGGACCGAGCTATTCATGGCTACACCTTC.